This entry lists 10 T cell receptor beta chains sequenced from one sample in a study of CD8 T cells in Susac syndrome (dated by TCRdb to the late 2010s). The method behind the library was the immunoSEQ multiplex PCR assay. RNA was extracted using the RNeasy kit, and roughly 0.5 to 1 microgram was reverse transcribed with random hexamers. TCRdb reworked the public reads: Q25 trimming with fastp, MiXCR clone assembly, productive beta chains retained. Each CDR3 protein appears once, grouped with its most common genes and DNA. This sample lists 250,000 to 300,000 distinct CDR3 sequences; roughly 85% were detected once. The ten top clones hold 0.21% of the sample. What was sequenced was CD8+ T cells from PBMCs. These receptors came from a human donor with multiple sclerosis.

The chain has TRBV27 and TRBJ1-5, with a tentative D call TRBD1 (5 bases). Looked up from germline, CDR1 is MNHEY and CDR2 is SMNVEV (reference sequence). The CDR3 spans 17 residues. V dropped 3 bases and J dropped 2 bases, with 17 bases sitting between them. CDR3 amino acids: CASSFSVGLGGNQPQHF. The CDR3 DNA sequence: TGTGCCAGCAGTTTCTCCGTGGGACTTGGCGGCAATCAGCCCCAGCATTTT.

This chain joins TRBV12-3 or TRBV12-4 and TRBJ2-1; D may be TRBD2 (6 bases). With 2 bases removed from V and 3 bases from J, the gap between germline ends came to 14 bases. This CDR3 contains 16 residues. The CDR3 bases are TGTGCCAGCAGTTTAAGTCCCCTAGCGAGCTACAATGAGCAGTTCTTC. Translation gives CASSLSPLASYNEQFF.

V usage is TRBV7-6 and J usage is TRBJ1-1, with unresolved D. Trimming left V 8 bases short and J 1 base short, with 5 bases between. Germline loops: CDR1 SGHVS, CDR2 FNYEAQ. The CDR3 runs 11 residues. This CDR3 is CASGENTEAFF. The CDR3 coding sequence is TGTGCCAGCGGGGAGAACACTGAAGCTTTCTTT. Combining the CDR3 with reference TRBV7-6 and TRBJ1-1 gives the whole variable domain GAGVSQSPRYKVTKRGQDVALRCDPISGHVSLYWYRQALGQGPEFLTYFNYEAQQDKSGLPNDRFSAERPEGSISTLTIQRTEQRDSAMYRCASGENTEAFFGQGTRLTVV.

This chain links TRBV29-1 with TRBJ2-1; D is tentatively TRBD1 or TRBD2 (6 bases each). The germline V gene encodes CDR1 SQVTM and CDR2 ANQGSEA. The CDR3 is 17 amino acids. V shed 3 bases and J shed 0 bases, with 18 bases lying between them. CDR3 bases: TGCAGCGTTGACCTCAGGGGACTCCTGAGCTCCTACAATGAGCAGTTCTTC. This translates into CSVDLRGLLSSYNEQFF.

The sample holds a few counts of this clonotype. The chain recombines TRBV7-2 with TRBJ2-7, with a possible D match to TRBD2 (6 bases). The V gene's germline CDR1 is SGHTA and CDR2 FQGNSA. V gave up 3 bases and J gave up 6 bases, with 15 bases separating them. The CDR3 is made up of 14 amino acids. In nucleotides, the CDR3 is TGTGCCAGCAGCTTTAGCGGCGGACGCCGCGAGCAGTACTTC. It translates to CASSFSGGRREQYF. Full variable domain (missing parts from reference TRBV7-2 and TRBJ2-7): GAGVSQSPSNKVTEKGKDVELRCDPISGHTALYWYRQSLGQGLEFLIYFQGNSAPDKSGLPSDRFSAERTGGSVSTLTIQRTQQEDSAVYLCASSFSGGRREQYFGPGTRLTVT.

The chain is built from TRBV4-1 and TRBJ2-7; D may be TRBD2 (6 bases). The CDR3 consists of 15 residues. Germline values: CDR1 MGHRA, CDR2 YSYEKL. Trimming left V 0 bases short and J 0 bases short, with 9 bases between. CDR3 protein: CASSQDLGSSYEQYF. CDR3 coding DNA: TGCGCCAGCAGCCAAGATCTCGGGAGCTCCTACGAGCAGTACTTC.

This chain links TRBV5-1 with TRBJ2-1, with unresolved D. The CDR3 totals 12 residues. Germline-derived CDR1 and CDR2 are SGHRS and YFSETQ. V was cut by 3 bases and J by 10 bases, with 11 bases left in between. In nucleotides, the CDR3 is TGCGCCAGCAGCTCCTCCTCCTCCGAGCAGTTCTTC. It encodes CASSSSSSEQFF.

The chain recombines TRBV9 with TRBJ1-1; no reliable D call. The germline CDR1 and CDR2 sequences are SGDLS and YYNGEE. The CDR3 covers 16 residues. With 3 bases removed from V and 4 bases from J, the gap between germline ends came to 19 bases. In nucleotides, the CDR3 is TGTGCCAGCAGCGGCACTCCACTGGCCGCCGGCACTGAAGCTTTCTTT. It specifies CASSGTPLAAGTEAFF.

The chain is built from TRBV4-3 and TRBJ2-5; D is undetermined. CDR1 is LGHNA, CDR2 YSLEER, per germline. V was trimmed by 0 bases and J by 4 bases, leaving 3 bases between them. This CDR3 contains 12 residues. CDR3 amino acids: CASSQDRETQYF. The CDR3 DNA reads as TGCGCCAGCAGCCAAGATCGAGAGACCCAGTACTTC.

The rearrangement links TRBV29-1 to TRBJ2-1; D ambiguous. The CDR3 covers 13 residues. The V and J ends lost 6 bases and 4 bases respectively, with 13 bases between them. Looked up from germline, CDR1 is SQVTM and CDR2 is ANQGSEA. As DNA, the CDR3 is TGCAGCGTCCTCTCTCTTCGGTACAATGAGCAGTTCTTC. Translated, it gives CSVLSLRYNEQFF.